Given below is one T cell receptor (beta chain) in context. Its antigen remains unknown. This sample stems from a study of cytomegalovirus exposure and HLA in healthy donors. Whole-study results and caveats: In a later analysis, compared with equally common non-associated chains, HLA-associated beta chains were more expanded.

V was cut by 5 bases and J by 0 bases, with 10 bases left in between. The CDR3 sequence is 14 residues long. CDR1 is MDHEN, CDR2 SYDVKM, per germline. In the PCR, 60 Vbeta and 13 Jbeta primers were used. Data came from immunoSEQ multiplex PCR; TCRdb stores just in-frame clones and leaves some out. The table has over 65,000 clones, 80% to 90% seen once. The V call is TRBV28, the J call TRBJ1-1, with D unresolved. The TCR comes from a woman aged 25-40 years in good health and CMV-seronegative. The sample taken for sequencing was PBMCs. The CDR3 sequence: CASSPVSMNTEAFF. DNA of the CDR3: TGTGCCAGCAGTCCCGTTAGTATGAACACTGAAGCTTTCTTT.